A selection of T cell receptor beta chains follows, all from one sample in a study of cytotoxic CD8 clonotypes in ibrutinib-treated CLL. Using immunoSEQ multiplex PCR, the repertoire was profiled, and TCRdb retains in-frame clones only, with some absent. The table lists 130,000 to 150,000 clones, approximately 81% of them singletons. Sequencing used PBMCs, obtained after 12 months of ibrutinib treatment. Every receptor here comes from a human donor with chronic lymphocytic leukemia. Both conserved end residues are part of each CDR3. Fields, in order: V gene, clone size, D gene, J gene, CDR3 protein, CDR3 DNA. D genes are given only for firm matches. The size entry is marked missing in some rows and otherwise reads once, few, many or a size class.

V gene: TRBV5-1; clone size: .; D gene: TRBD1; J gene: TRBJ2-5; CDR3 protein: CASSLDDRGFETQYF; CDR3 DNA: TGCGCCAGCAGCTTGGACGACAGGGGCTTTGAGACCCAGTACTTC
V gene: TRBV28; clone size: .; D gene: .; J gene: TRBJ2-1; CDR3 protein: CASSSSGIRNLDEQFF; CDR3 DNA: TGTGCCAGCAGTTCCTCAGGTATTAGGAATCTCGATGAGCAGTTCTTC
V gene: TRBV19; clone size: .; D gene: .; J gene: TRBJ2-5; CDR3 protein: CASNMALQETQYF; CDR3 DNA: TGTGCCAGTAATATGGCACTACAAGAGACCCAGTACTTC
V gene: TRBV27; clone size: few; D gene: .; J gene: TRBJ2-2; CDR3 protein: CASSDVDRNTGELFF; CDR3 DNA: TGTGCCAGCAGCGACGTTGACAGAAACACCGGGGAGCTGTTTTTT
V gene: TRBV29-1; clone size: .; D gene: .; J gene: TRBJ2-7; CDR3 protein: CSVGTSSSYEQYF; CDR3 DNA: TGCAGCGTGGGGACTTCTAGCTCCTACGAGCAGTACTTC
V gene: TRBV30; clone size: .; D gene: TRBD1; J gene: TRBJ1-5; CDR3 protein: CAWSPGTAQPQHF; CDR3 DNA: TGTGCCTGGAGTCCTGGGACAGCTCAGCCCCAGCATTTT
V gene: TRBV7-2; clone size: .; D gene: .; J gene: TRBJ2-7; CDR3 protein: CASSLRTAYYEQYF; CDR3 DNA: TGTGCCAGCAGCCTACGGACAGCATACTACGAGCAGTACTTC
V gene: TRBV4-3; clone size: .; D gene: TRBD1; J gene: TRBJ2-7; CDR3 protein: CASSKEIGRDRQNYEQYF; CDR3 DNA: TGCGCCAGCAGCAAAGAGATTGGTCGGGACAGACAAAACTACGAGCAGTACTTC
V gene: TRBV12-2; clone size: .; D gene: .; J gene: TRBJ2-2; CDR3 protein: CASRLATRYRGGLAGVTGELFF; CDR3 DNA: TGTGCAAGTCGCTTAGCAACCAGATACAGGGGAGGGCTAGCGGGAGTCACCGGGGAGCTGTTTTTT
V gene: TRBV9; clone size: .; D gene: TRBD2; J gene: TRBJ2-2; CDR3 protein: CASSSTPGMLSGHTGELFF; CDR3 DNA: TGTGCCAGCAGCTCCACCCCGGGGATGCTTAGCGGGCACACCGGGGAGCTGTTTTTT
V gene: TRBV30; clone size: .; D gene: .; J gene: TRBJ1-2; CDR3 protein: CAWIGGDYGYTF; CDR3 DNA: TGTGCCTGGATCGGGGGAGATTATGGCTACACCTTC
V gene: TRBV9; clone size: .; D gene: TRBD1; J gene: TRBJ1-5; CDR3 protein: CASSGGTGEVGQPQHF; CDR3 DNA: TGTGCCAGCAGCGGGGGGACAGGGGAGGTCGGTCAGCCCCAGCATTTT
V gene: TRBV30; clone size: .; D gene: TRBD1; J gene: TRBJ2-5; CDR3 protein: CAVSLTGFGETQYF; CDR3 DNA: TGTGCCGTCTCCTTGACAGGGTTCGGAGAGACCCAGTACTTC
V gene: TRBV18; clone size: .; D gene: .; J gene: TRBJ1-4; CDR3 protein: CASSTDQTQKLFF; CDR3 DNA: TGTGCCAGCTCGACAGACCAAACTCAAAAACTGTTTTTT
V gene: TRBV25-1; clone size: .; D gene: TRBD1; J gene: TRBJ2-7; CDR3 protein: CASTPTGNWQDEQYF; CDR3 DNA: TGTGCCAGCACCCCGACAGGGAATTGGCAGGACGAGCAGTACTTC
V gene: TRBV7-2; clone size: .; D gene: TRBD2; J gene: TRBJ2-4; CDR3 protein: CASSSLAGGSNIQYF; CDR3 DNA: TGTGCCAGCAGCTCATTAGCGGGGGGGAGCAACATTCAGTACTTC
V gene: TRBV9; clone size: .; D gene: .; J gene: TRBJ2-1; CDR3 protein: CASSALRTLNEQFF; CDR3 DNA: TGTGCCAGCAGCGCCCTACGGACGCTCAATGAGCAGTTCTTC
V gene: TRBV7-3; clone size: .; D gene: .; J gene: TRBJ2-1; CDR3 protein: CASSLPGIRSNEQFF; CDR3 DNA: TGTGCCAGCAGCTTACCAGGGATACGGTCGAATGAGCAGTTCTTC
V gene: TRBV27; clone size: .; D gene: .; J gene: TRBJ2-1; CDR3 protein: CASSGPGHEQFF; CDR3 DNA: TGTGCCAGCAGCGGACCGGGGCATGAGCAGTTCTTC
V gene: TRBV6-5; clone size: .; D gene: .; J gene: TRBJ2-3; CDR3 protein: CASSRQLASTDTQYF; CDR3 DNA: TGTGCCAGCAGTCGACAGTTAGCTAGCACAGATACGCAGTATTTT
V gene: TRBV5-1; clone size: few; D gene: TRBD2; J gene: TRBJ2-1; CDR3 protein: CASSLELAGANEQFF; CDR3 DNA: TGCGCCAGCAGCTTGGAACTAGCGGGAGCCAATGAGCAGTTCTTC
V gene: TRBV6-1; clone size: .; D gene: .; J gene: TRBJ2-7; CDR3 protein: CASRRGAGNEYF; CDR3 DNA: TGTGCCAGCAGACGGGGAGCAGGGAATGAGTACTTC
V gene: TRBV7-3; clone size: once; D gene: .; J gene: TRBJ1-3; CDR3 protein: CASSSNGGSGNTIYF; CDR3 DNA: TGTGCCAGCAGCTCAAACGGAGGATCTGGAAACACCATATATTTT
V gene: TRBV7-2; clone size: .; D gene: TRBD1; J gene: TRBJ1-2; CDR3 protein: CASSLGGRSTGNYGYTF; CDR3 DNA: TGTGCCAGCAGCTTAGGGGGAAGGTCGACAGGGAACTATGGCTACACCTTC
V gene: TRBV10-3; clone size: few; D gene: TRBD1; J gene: TRBJ1-1; CDR3 protein: CAIRTGVNTEAFF; CDR3 DNA: TGTGCCATCAGGACAGGGGTGAACACTGAAGCTTTCTTT
V gene: TRBV5-1; clone size: .; D gene: TRBD1; J gene: TRBJ2-5; CDR3 protein: CASSGGQGAHKTQYF; CDR3 DNA: TGCGCCAGCAGCGGGGGACAGGGGGCGCATAAGACCCAGTACTTC
V gene: TRBV19; clone size: .; D gene: TRBD1; J gene: TRBJ2-7; CDR3 protein: CASSIEGRGQDEQYF; CDR3 DNA: TGTGCCAGTAGTATAGAGGGCAGGGGGCAGGACGAGCAGTACTTC
V gene: TRBV7-9; clone size: .; D gene: .; J gene: TRBJ2-1; CDR3 protein: CASSSGGTAYNEQFF; CDR3 DNA: TGTGCCAGCAGCTCAGGCGGGACAGCCTACAATGAGCAGTTCTTC
V gene: TRBV27; clone size: .; D gene: TRBD1; J gene: TRBJ1-5; CDR3 protein: CASSSDRVGQPQHF; CDR3 DNA: TGTGCTAGCAGTTCAGACAGGGTCGGTCAGCCCCAGCATTTT
V gene: TRBV30; clone size: .; D gene: .; J gene: TRBJ2-1; CDR3 protein: CAGAGGTGLGEQFF; CDR3 DNA: TGTGCCGGGGCGGGGGGGACAGGGCTAGGTGAGCAGTTCTTC
V gene: TRBV2; clone size: once; D gene: TRBD1; J gene: TRBJ1-1; CDR3 protein: CASLRRGTGGNTEAFF; CDR3 DNA: TGTGCCAGCTTGAGGAGAGGGACAGGGGGCAACACTGAAGCTTTCTTT
V gene: TRBV6-5; clone size: .; D gene: .; J gene: TRBJ2-5; CDR3 protein: CASSQPQRQETQYF; CDR3 DNA: TGTGCCAGCAGTCAACCGCAGCGACAAGAGACCCAGTACTTC
V gene: TRBV2; clone size: once; D gene: TRBD1; J gene: TRBJ1-2; CDR3 protein: CASRERDRVNYGYTF; CDR3 DNA: TGTGCCAGCAGAGAACGGGACAGGGTTAACTATGGCTACACCTTC
V gene: TRBV4-2; clone size: .; D gene: TRBD2; J gene: TRBJ2-1; CDR3 protein: CASSQDGSGRMYNEQFF; CDR3 DNA: TGTGCCAGCAGCCAAGACGGGAGCGGGAGAATGTACAATGAGCAGTTCTTC
V gene: TRBV28; clone size: .; D gene: .; J gene: TRBJ2-2; CDR3 protein: CASSMGLRNTGELFF; CDR3 DNA: TGTGCCAGCAGTATGGGACTCCGGAACACCGGGGAGCTGTTTTTT
V gene: TRBV5-1; clone size: .; D gene: TRBD1; J gene: TRBJ1-1; CDR3 protein: CASSPYPGQETEAFF; CDR3 DNA: TGCGCCAGCAGCCCCTACCCCGGACAGGAGACTGAAGCTTTCTTT
V gene: TRBV4-2; clone size: once; D gene: .; J gene: TRBJ2-5; CDR3 protein: CASSQEILEGETQYF; CDR3 DNA: TGTGCCAGCAGCCAAGAAATATTGGAAGGAGAGACCCAGTACTTC
V gene: TRBV6-1; clone size: .; D gene: TRBD1; J gene: TRBJ2-5; CDR3 protein: CASSEQGATFQETQYF; CDR3 DNA: TGTGCCAGCAGTGAGCAGGGGGCAACCTTCCAAGAGACCCAGTACTTC
V gene: TRBV5-6; clone size: .; D gene: TRBD1; J gene: TRBJ2-1; CDR3 protein: CASSRGQFSSYNEQFF; CDR3 DNA: TGTGCCAGCAGCCGGGGACAGTTCAGCTCCTACAATGAGCAGTTCTTC
V gene: TRBV2; clone size: .; D gene: .; J gene: TRBJ2-7; CDR3 protein: CATSSTGGGLEQYF; CDR3 DNA: TGTGCCACCTCCTCCACAGGGGGGGGATTGGAGCAGTACTTC
V gene: TRBV2; clone size: few; D gene: .; J gene: TRBJ1-2; CDR3 protein: CASFLLQGSHGYTF; CDR3 DNA: TGTGCCAGCTTCCTACTACAGGGTTCTCACGGCTACACCTTC
V gene: TRBV27; clone size: .; D gene: TRBD2; J gene: TRBJ2-1; CDR3 protein: CASSLSRTSGADEQFF; CDR3 DNA: TGTGCCAGCAGTTTATCGAGGACTAGCGGGGCCGATGAGCAGTTCTTC
V gene: TRBV9; clone size: .; D gene: .; J gene: TRBJ2-3; CDR3 protein: CASSVVGADTQYF; CDR3 DNA: TGTGCCAGCAGCGTAGTGGGGGCAGATACGCAGTATTTT
V gene: TRBV5-1; clone size: .; D gene: .; J gene: TRBJ2-7; CDR3 protein: CASSREHGEQYF; CDR3 DNA: TGCGCCAGCAGCCGGGAGCATGGGGAGCAGTACTTC
V gene: TRBV2; clone size: .; D gene: .; J gene: TRBJ1-5; CDR3 protein: CASRISQPQHF; CDR3 DNA: TGTGCCAGCAGGATAAGTCAGCCCCAGCATTTT
V gene: TRBV19; clone size: .; D gene: .; J gene: TRBJ1-1; CDR3 protein: CASSSRQLEAFF; CDR3 DNA: TGTGCCAGTAGCAGTCGACAGTTAGAAGCTTTCTTT
V gene: TRBV6-5; clone size: many; D gene: .; J gene: TRBJ2-6; CDR3 protein: CASSYLHSSGANVLTF; CDR3 DNA: TGTGCCAGCAGTTACCTCCACAGCTCTGGGGCCAACGTCCTGACTTTC
V gene: TRBV15; clone size: .; D gene: .; J gene: TRBJ2-1; CDR3 protein: CATSRGARVRVEQFF; CDR3 DNA: TGTGCCACCAGCAGAGGAGCCCGGGTACGGGTTGAGCAGTTCTTC
V gene: TRBV15; clone size: .; D gene: TRBD2; J gene: TRBJ2-7; CDR3 protein: CATSGETGLPYEQYF; CDR3 DNA: TGTGCCACCAGCGGAGAGACGGGACTACCCTACGAGCAGTACTTC
V gene: TRBV29-1; clone size: .; D gene: TRBD2; J gene: TRBJ2-1; CDR3 protein: CSVVGAAGGSWYNEQFF; CDR3 DNA: TGCAGCGTTGTAGGGGCAGCAGGCGGGAGTTGGTACAATGAGCAGTTCTTC
V gene: TRBV28; clone size: .; D gene: .; J gene: TRBJ2-1; CDR3 protein: CASSFGRRALYNEQFF; CDR3 DNA: TGTGCCAGCAGTTTCGGTCGGCGGGCTCTTTACAATGAGCAGTTCTTC
V gene: TRBV7-9; clone size: .; D gene: .; J gene: TRBJ1-2; CDR3 protein: CASSLRGQDGYGYTF; CDR3 DNA: TGTGCCAGCAGCTTACGGGGTCAGGACGGATATGGCTACACCTTC
V gene: TRBV14; clone size: .; D gene: .; J gene: TRBJ2-1; CDR3 protein: CASSAVAGSYNEQFF; CDR3 DNA: TGTGCCAGCAGTGCTGTGGCGGGGTCCTACAATGAGCAGTTCTTC
V gene: TRBV5-1; clone size: .; D gene: .; J gene: TRBJ2-1; CDR3 protein: CASSPSRQLLSYNEQFF; CDR3 DNA: TGCGCCAGCAGCCCGAGCCGACAACTTCTATCCTACAATGAGCAGTTCTTC
V gene: TRBV28; clone size: .; D gene: .; J gene: TRBJ2-1; CDR3 protein: CASSFLSGSYHNEQFF; CDR3 DNA: TGTGCCAGCAGTTTCTTGAGCGGATCCTACCACAATGAGCAGTTCTTC
V gene: TRBV7-2; clone size: .; D gene: TRBD2; J gene: TRBJ2-3; CDR3 protein: CASSKGLDDYTQYF; CDR3 DNA: TGTGCCAGCAGCAAGGGACTAGATGATTATACGCAGTATTTT
V gene: TRBV7-9; clone size: .; D gene: .; J gene: TRBJ2-3; CDR3 protein: CASSQKLVLTDTQYF; CDR3 DNA: TGTGCCAGCAGTCAAAAACTAGTACTGACAGATACGCAGTATTTT
V gene: TRBV9; clone size: .; D gene: TRBD2; J gene: TRBJ2-5; CDR3 protein: CASSPHGAAGGMETQYF; CDR3 DNA: TGTGCCAGCAGCCCCCATGGGGCAGCGGGAGGAATGGAGACCCAGTACTTC
V gene: TRBV7-8; clone size: .; D gene: .; J gene: TRBJ2-5; CDR3 protein: CASSLGKRQETQYF; CDR3 DNA: TGTGCCAGCAGCTTAGGCAAACGTCAAGAGACCCAGTACTTC